This T cell receptor (beta chain) was found in a study of CD8+CD57+ T cells in acquired aplastic anemia. Study background: Quantities of DNA derived from sorted CD4+ and CD8+ cells averaged approximately 3.5 ug.

Genomic DNA served as template for TCR beta VDJ and CDR3 profiling. TCRdb analysed the reads with MiXCR anew, one entry per CDR3 protein. The table shows hundreds of thousands of distinct CDR3 sequences, with around 82% occurring only once. There are 16 residues in the CDR3. Germline V lookup: CDR1 SGDLS, CDR2 YYNGEE. Trimming cost V 2 bases and J 9 bases; bases outside gene matches: 16. Patients included in sequencing had previously demonstrated CD8+CD57+ cell expansion by flow cytometry. Everyone among the patients had severe acquired aplastic anemia. Note on this clonotype: Its cognate antigen is unknown.

Study-level results: Twenty-nine shared CD8+ CDR3s appeared highly expressed within patients' immunodominant clones.

The chain is built from TRBV9 and TRBJ1-2, with TRBD1 matching over 7 bases. The sample taken for sequencing was sorted CD4+, CD8+, or CD8+CD57+ T cells (not recorded which) from PBMCs. The origin of this receptor is a human donor with aplastic anemia. The CDR3 DNA follows: TGTGCCAGCAGCGTGGGGGACCGACAGGGAGGAAACAGCTACACCTTC. Translation gives CASSVGDRQGGNSYTF.